This T cell receptor beta chain is drawn from a study of Tregs in tolerant kidney transplant recipients. Unstimulated Tregs (CD4+CD25+CD127-) and CD4+CD25- non-Tregs were sorted from PBMCs. This clone has just a few counts. Its antigen is not known. Germline V gene lookup returns CDR1 MNHNY and CDR2 SVGAGI (reference sequence). The V and J ends lost 5 bases and 1 base respectively, with 14 bases between them. The CDR3 consists of 15 residues. Study-wide results and limits: Validation in larger populations is needed because few patients were studied. No direct test of biological reproducibility was done here. Expanding Tregs on activated donor B cells appeared to best identify donor-specific TCRbeta clones.

The data were produced by immunoSEQ multiplex PCR, yet TCRdb's version contains in-frame clones alone and is incomplete. The sample shows about 120,000 clones, roughly 93% of them seen only once. The rearrangement uses TRBV6-6 and TRBJ1-1, with D possibly matching TRBD1 (6 bases). What was sequenced was CD4+ T cells from blood. The receptor comes from a human donor in good health. The CDR3 is CASSTHRTANTEAFF. CDR3 nucleotides: TGTGCCAGCAGTACCCACCGGACAGCGAACACTGAAGCTTTCTTT.